This is a list of T cell receptor beta chains from one sample in a study of T cells in Graves' hyperthyroidism and ophthalmopathy. MiXCR, run by TCRdb on the multiplex PCR reads, gives a single entry per CDR3 protein. The sample carries fewer than 900,000 distinct CDR3 sequences, approximately 19% recorded once. The source material was blood. These receptors originate from a woman between 45 and 60 years old with Graves' hyperthyroidism that later progressed to Graves' ophthalmopathy. The CDR3 runs from the conserved cysteine through the conserved F or W. The D gene is left open where the match is weak. Not every row has a clone size; where given, it reads once, few, many or a size class.

>12|TRBV10-3|.|TRBJ1-6|.
TGTGCCGCGACGGGAAATAATTCACCCCTCCACTTT
CAATGNNSPLHF
>14|TRBV7-2|.|TRBJ2-7|few
TGTGCCAGCAGCTCCTGGGGACATTACTACGAGCAGTACTTC
CASSSWGHYYEQYF
>16|TRBV2|TRBD1|TRBJ2-1|.
TGTGCCAGCAGTGACCCCGGGACAGGGGGGTATAATGAGCAGTTCTTC
CASSDPGTGGYNEQFF
>14|TRBV11-2|.|TRBJ2-7|many
TGTGCCAGCACCTCCGGAAGACCCCCCTACGAGCAGTACTTC
CASTSGRPPYEQYF
>17|TRBV19|.|TRBJ1-5|few
TGTGCCAGTAGTATAGATTTTTCGGGAACAGGCAATCAGCCCCAGCATTTT
CASSIDFSGTGNQPQHF
>15|TRBV19|.|TRBJ2-2|.
TGTGCCAGTAGCGCCCGAGGATTTGGCACCGGGGAGCTGTTTTTT
CASSARGFGTGELFF
>14|TRBV6-1|.|TRBJ2-7|.
TGTGCCAGCAGGTGGATCACTAGCTCCTACGAGCAGTACTTC
CASRWITSSYEQYF
>14|TRBV9|.|TRBJ2-3|few
TGTGCCAGCAGCGTAAACCCACGCACAGATACGCAGTATTTT
CASSVNPRTDTQYF
>15|TRBV7-2|.|TRBJ2-1|many
TGTGCCAGCAGCTTAGGGCGGGGCGGCATACCTGAGCAGTTCTTC
CASSLGRGGIPEQFF
>14|TRBV20-1|.|TRBJ2-6|.
TGCAGTGCTAGTGTCCTCTCTGGGGCCAACGTCCTGACTTTC
CSASVLSGANVLTF
>13|TRBV3-1|.|TRBJ1-2|.
TGTGCCAGCAGCCAGCCTCGGGCCTACGGCTACACCTTC
CASSQPRAYGYTF
>16|TRBV7-2|.|TRBJ1-1|.
TGTGCCAGCAGCTTAGCGCGGGGGGGCGTGAACACTGAAGCTTTCTTT
CASSLARGGVNTEAFF
>18|TRBV7-3|TRBD2|TRBJ2-1|many
TGTGCCAGCAGCTTATGGCCTTCTAGCGGGGGGGCCGGAAATGAGCAGTTCTTC
CASSLWPSSGGAGNEQFF
>13|TRBV2|.|TRBJ2-7|many
TGTGCCAGCGTCGCCGGGACGGCTAACGAGCAGTACTTC
CASVAGTANEQYF
>20|TRBV12-3/TRBV12-4|TRBD1|TRBJ1-1|many
TGTGCCAGCAGTTCCCCGGGGGACAGGGGGTCGCTTACCATGAACACTGAAGCTTTCTTT
CASSSPGDRGSLTMNTEAFF
>10|TRBV6-1|.|TRBJ1-1|few
TGTGCCATACCTAACCCTGAAGCTTTCTTT
CAIPNPEAFF
>15|TRBV7-2|.|TRBJ2-5|.
TGTGCCAGCAGCTCAGCTCCGACGCAGCTGGAGACCCAGTACTTC
CASSSAPTQLETQYF
>14|TRBV3-1|.|TRBJ2-7|many
TGTGCCAGCAGCCAATACGCCAGCTCCTACGAGCAGTACTTC
CASSQYASSYEQYF
>13|TRBV29-1|TRBD1|TRBJ1-6|few
TGCAGCGTTACGACAGGGGATAATTCACCCCTCCACTTT
CSVTTGDNSPLHF
>13|TRBV20-1|.|TRBJ2-7|many
TGCAGTGCTTGGGAAGATCAATCCTACGAGCAGTACTTC
CSAWEDQSYEQYF
>15|TRBV7-8|.|TRBJ2-7|many
TGTGCCAGCAGCTTAGCTCTCACTAGCTCCTACGAGCAGTACTTC
CASSLALTSSYEQYF
>15|TRBV6-1|TRBD1|TRBJ2-5|many
TGTGCCAGCAGTGAATTGACGGGACAGGGAGAGACCCAGTACTTC
CASSELTGQGETQYF
>18|TRBV11-2|TRBD2|TRBJ2-3|many
TGTGCCAGCAGCTTAGATGTGGGGCTAGCGGGGGGTCTAGATACGCAGTATTTT
CASSLDVGLAGGLDTQYF
>14|TRBV11-1|.|TRBJ2-1|many
TGTGCCAGCAGCTCTACCGACAGTTACAATGAGCAGTTCTTC
CASSSTDSYNEQFF
>15|TRBV5-4|.|TRBJ2-5|few
TGTGCCAGCAGCTTGAGTCCGAGGAGGGGAGAGACCCAGTACTTC
CASSLSPRRGETQYF
>16|TRBV3-1|.|TRBJ2-1|many
TGTGCCAGCAGCCAAGATGGTCCGGGGGACTACAATGAGCAGTTCTTC
CASSQDGPGDYNEQFF
>16|TRBV6-5|TRBD2|TRBJ2-7|once
TGTGCCAGCAGTTACTCGACTAGCGGGGAAAGATACGAGCAGTACTTC
CASSYSTSGERYEQYF
>14|TRBV6-1|TRBD1|TRBJ1-5|.
TGTGCCAGCAGCTACACAGGGGTAGGTCAGCCCCAGCATTTT
CASSYTGVGQPQHF
>11|TRBV5-1|.|TRBJ2-1|.
TGCGCCAGCAGTAAGGGCACTGAGCAGTTCTTC
CASSKGTEQFF
>17|TRBV4-1|.|TRBJ1-4|few
TGCGCCAGCAGCCAAGACAGCGGCGCGTCAACTAATGAAAAACTGTTTTTT
CASSQDSGASTNEKLFF
>14|TRBV19|.|TRBJ2-1|.
TGTGCCAGTAAGGGGAGGGGGGGATTCAATGAGCAGTTCTTC
CASKGRGGFNEQFF
>16|TRBV3-1|.|TRBJ2-1|many
TGTGCCAGCAGCCCCCCAGGTCGTGGGCTGAACAATGAGCAGTTCTTC
CASSPPGRGLNNEQFF
>18|TRBV5-5|.|TRBJ1-4|.
TGTGCCAGCAGCTTGGGAGGTCGGACAGAATCAACTAATGAAAAACTGTTTTTT
CASSLGGRTESTNEKLFF
>14|TRBV19|.|TRBJ1-2|.
TGTGCCAGTAGTATATCAGCCACTAACTATGGCTACACCTTC
CASSISATNYGYTF
>17|TRBV10-3|.|TRBJ1-1|many
TGTGCCATCAGTGAGAGCCGGACTCGGCAGGGAGACACTGAAGCTTTCTTT
CAISESRTRQGDTEAFF
>15|TRBV19|TRBD1|TRBJ1-4|.
TGTGCCAGTAGGAGGACAGGGAGGGAGGATGAAAAACTGTTTTTT
CASRRTGREDEKLFF
>13|TRBV6-1|.|TRBJ1-2|.
TGTGCCAGCAGATATACAGGGCACTATGGCTACACCTTC
CASRYTGHYGYTF
>14|TRBV15|.|TRBJ1-2|.
TGTGCCACCAGCAGAGATTCAGGGTACTCTGGCTACACCTTC
CATSRDSGYSGYTF
>17|TRBV20-1|TRBD2|TRBJ2-3|few
TGCAGTGCTAGAGAAACTTTCTTGCGGGGGGGCACAGATACGCAGTATTTT
CSARETFLRGGTDTQYF
>14|TRBV6-2/TRBV6-3|TRBD1|TRBJ2-1|.
TGTGCCAGCAACCAGGGACAGGGCTACAATGAGCAGTTCTTC
CASNQGQGYNEQFF
>15|TRBV6-2/TRBV6-3|TRBD2|TRBJ2-1|.
TGTGCCAGCAGCCCGGTGCGGGGGGCCTACAATGAGCAGTTCTTC
CASSPVRGAYNEQFF
>14|TRBV20-1|TRBD1|TRBJ2-7|many
TGCAGTGCTCATGACAGGGGTCTATCCTACGAGCAGTACTTC
CSAHDRGLSYEQYF
>15|TRBV5-1|.|TRBJ1-1|many
TGCGCCAGCAGCTTGGGCGACGCGGTGAACACTGAAGCTTTCTTT
CASSLGDAVNTEAFF
>16|TRBV15|.|TRBJ2-2|.
TGTGCCACCAGCAGAGAAATAGGGGGTAACACCGGGGAGCTGTTTTTT
CATSREIGGNTGELFF
>13|TRBV29-1|.|TRBJ1-2|.
TGCAGCGTTGAATTGGGCCTGCTCTATGGCTACACCTTC
CSVELGLLYGYTF
>12|TRBV29-1|.|TRBJ2-3|many
TGCAGCGTTGTGGGCCCTGCAGATACGCAGTATTTT
CSVVGPADTQYF
>16|TRBV27|.|TRBJ1-5|.
TGTGCCAGCAGCCGATCGAGGGTACGTAGCAATCAGCCCCAGCATTTT
CASSRSRVRSNQPQHF
>15|TRBV10-2|TRBD1|TRBJ1-1|.
TGCGCCAGCAGTGAGCAAGGACAGGGGCCCAGCGAAGCTTTCTTT
CASSEQGQGPSEAFF
>15|TRBV30|.|TRBJ1-3|few
TGTGCCTGGGGCCGCGTTAGAAGGGCTGGAAACACCATATATTTT
CAWGRVRRAGNTIYF
>17|TRBV12-3/TRBV12-4|.|TRBJ1-4|.
TGTGCCAGCAGTTATTATTTAGCCCAGGGAATTGGTGAAAAACTGTTTTTT
CASSYYLAQGIGEKLFF
>13|TRBV5-5|.|TRBJ1-1|.
TGTGCCAGCAGTGCCGCATGGGACACTGAAGCTCTCTTT
CASSAAWDTEALF
>15|TRBV27|TRBD1|TRBJ2-7|.
TGTGCCAGCAGTATATCCGGGACAGCCTTTCTCGAGCAGTACTTC
CASSISGTAFLEQYF
>15|TRBV9|.|TRBJ1-3|many
TGTGCCAGCAGCGTAGAGTGGAGCTCTGGAAACACCATATATTTT
CASSVEWSSGNTIYF
>15|TRBV5-1|.|TRBJ1-2|.
TGCGCCAGCAGCATACAGGACGGAAGCCCCTATGGCTACACCTTC
CASSIQDGSPYGYTF
>12|TRBV6-1|.|TRBJ1-1|few
TGTACCACCGGACGGACGGACACTGAAGCTTTCTTT
CTTGRTDTEAFF
>15|TRBV10-3|.|TRBJ1-5|.
TGTGCCATCAGCTCCGGACAGTATAGCAATCAGCCCCAGCATTTT
CAISSGQYSNQPQHF
>18|TRBV6-2/TRBV6-3|.|TRBJ2-7|.
TGTGCCAGCAGTTACAGGCCCTTATTAGTCGAAAGCTCCTACGAGCAGTACTTC
CASSYRPLLVESSYEQYF
>14|TRBV7-6|.|TRBJ2-1|few
TGTGCCAGCAGCTTAGCGGAACTAGCCAATGAGCAGTTCTTC
CASSLAELANEQFF